Each of the 21 T cell receptor beta chains below was sequenced from the same sample in a study of control samples from healthy donors and cancer patients. Data came from immunoSEQ multiplex PCR; TCRdb stores just in-frame clones and leaves some out. Altogether 100,000 to 150,000 clones are present, 91% being singletons, with the ten largest covering 8.6%. Sequenced: blood. The receptors shown here come from a young man in good health.

This sequence joins TRBV2 and TRBJ2-3; perhaps TRBD1 as D (5 bases). V was cut by 6 bases and J by 3 bases, with 13 bases left in between. The CDR3 consists of 14 residues. Germline values: CDR1 SNHLY, CDR2 FYNNEI. DNA for the CDR3: TGTGCCAGCAGGGGGCCCCCCCGGACAGATACGCAGTATTTT. It encodes CASRGPPRTDTQYF. Filled out from reference TRBV2 and TRBJ2-3, the complete variable domain reads EPEVTQTPSHQVTQMGQEVILRCVPISNHLYFYWYRQILGQKVEFLVSFYNNEISEKSEIFDDQFSVERPDGSNFTLKIRSTKLEDSAMYFCASRGPPRTDTQYFGPGTRLTVL.

The V and J genes are TRBV29-1 and TRBJ2-5; TRBD2 is a possible D gene (6 bases). The CDR3 covers 12 residues. The V end was cut by 4 bases, the J end by 5 bases, with 11 bases between. CDR1 is SQVTM and CDR2 is ANQGSEA in the germline V gene. The CDR3 bases are TGCAGCGTTGTTCCGGGGAGGGAGACCCAGTACTTC. Its protein is CSVVPGRETQYF.

The chain uses TRBV9 and TRBJ2-2, with a tentative D call TRBD1 (6 bases). CDR3 size: 16 residues. Per the germline V gene, CDR1 is SGDLS and CDR2 is YYNGEE. V was pared by 0 bases and J by 5 bases, with 14 bases between. The CDR3 DNA follows: TGTGCCAGCAGCGTAGACAGGGCGAGGGAGACCGGGGAGCTGTTTTTT. Its protein is CASSVDRARETGELFF.

The chain links TRBV7-3 to TRBJ2-2; D is ambiguous. Trimming removed 2 bases at V and 2 bases at J, with 6 bases between. CDR3 length: 14 amino acids. The V gene's germline CDR1 is SGHTA and CDR2 FQGTGA. The CDR3 nucleotides read TGTGCCAGCAGCTTATCACCTAACACCGGGGAGCTGTTTTTT. This gives the protein CASSLSPNTGELFF.

This clone showed up just once. This sequence joins TRBV15 and TRBJ2-7; the D is unclear. The CDR3 sequence is 15 residues long. Trimming removed 3 bases from V and 3 bases from J, with 15 bases in between. CDR1 LNHNV and CDR2 YYDKDF come from the germline V gene (reference sequence). CDR3 in DNA: TGTGCCACCAGCAGGGAGACCGCATTGGGCTACGAGCAGTACTTC. It codes for CATSRETALGYEQYF.

The J gene is TRBJ2-2, the V gene TRBV10-3; 7 bases align to TRBD1. Germline values: CDR1 ENHRY, CDR2 SYGVKD. Losses at the gene ends were 6 bases for V and 2 bases for J; bases not matched to a gene: 3. This CDR3 is 14 amino acids long. As DNA, the CDR3 is TGTGCCATCAGGGGACAGCCCAACACCGGGGAGCTGTTTTTT. It specifies CAIRGQPNTGELFF.

The gene calls are TRBV9 and TRBJ1-2, with D tentatively TRBD1 (6 bases). V shed 4 bases and J shed 8 bases, with 18 bases lying between them. Germline values: CDR1 SGDLS, CDR2 YYNGEE. This CDR3 region has 14 residues. The CDR3 loop reads CASSPRGGINGYTF. In DNA, the CDR3 is TGTGCCAGCAGCCCCAGGGGTGGTATTAACGGCTACACCTTC.

This chain links TRBV4-1 with TRBJ2-5; 7 bases align to TRBD1. The junction had 7 bases not matched to a gene; V was cut back by 4 bases and J by 5 bases. The CDR3 is 14 amino acids. Germline CDR1 is MGHRA and CDR2 is YSYEKL. The CDR3 bases are TGCGCCAGCAGCCGGACACAGGGGCACGAGACCCAGTACTTC. Its protein is CASSRTQGHETQYF.

The chain has TRBV7-9 and TRBJ2-7, with D perhaps matching TRBD1 (5 bases). V gave up 6 bases and J gave up 0 bases, with 18 bases separating them. The CDR3 contains 16 residues. Germline V gene lookup returns CDR1 SEHNR and CDR2 FQNEAQ (reference sequence). The CDR3 DNA sequence: TGTGCCAGCAGTCATAGGGGCGCAGGGTACTCCTACGAGCAGTACTTC. Translated, it gives CASSHRGAGYSYEQYF.

This clone showed up just a few times. V usage is TRBV29-1 and J usage is TRBJ2-3; D perhaps matches TRBD1 (5 bases). The CDR3 has 16 residues. V was cut by 1 base and J by 3 bases, with 17 bases left in between. Germline V lookup: CDR1 SQVTM, CDR2 ANQGSEA. In DNA form, the CDR3 reads TGCAGCGTTGAAGTCCGGTCCAGGGCGAGAACAGATACGCAGTATTTT. Its translation is CSVEVRSRARTDTQYF.

The chain links TRBV7-3 to TRBJ2-3; D is possibly TRBD1 or TRBD2 (5 bases each). Trimming removed 5 bases at V and 2 bases at J, with 17 bases between. Looked up from germline, CDR1 is SGHTA and CDR2 is FQGTGA. This CDR3 comprises 16 residues. CDR3 sequence reads: CASSPGTSRDTDTQYF. Here the CDR3 DNA reads TGTGCCAGCAGCCCAGGGACCAGTAGAGACACAGATACGCAGTATTTT.

The J gene is TRBJ1-4, the V gene TRBV19, with D tentatively TRBD1 (6 bases). Germline loops: CDR1 LNHDA, CDR2 SQIVND (reference sequence). The V gene lost 5 bases and the J gene lost 7 bases, with 20 bases spanning the gap. CDR3 length: 16 amino acids. The CDR3 DNA reads TGTGCCAGTAGTTCCCGGAAGGGGGGCTGGAGTGAAAAACTGTTTTTT. Encoded protein: CASSSRKGGWSEKLFF.

The V call is TRBV5-1, the J call TRBJ2-1; TRBD1 might be the D (5 bases). Trimming removed 2 bases at V and 3 bases at J, with 6 bases between. The CDR3 extends over 13 amino acids. Looked up from germline, CDR1 is SGHRS and CDR2 is YFSETQ. CDR3 sequence: CASSFDSYNEQFF. Written as DNA, the CDR3 is TGCGCCAGCAGCTTCGACAGCTACAATGAGCAGTTCTTC. The full variable domain, completed using reference TRBV5-1 and TRBJ2-1, is KAGVTQTPRYLIKTRGQQVTLSCSPISGHRSVSWYQQTPGQGLQFLFEYFSETQRNKGNFPGRFSGRQFSNSRSEMNVSTLELGDSALYLCASSFDSYNEQFFGPGTRLTVL.

This clone was seen many times. V and J are TRBV19 and TRBJ1-4; TRBD1 might be the D (6 bases). V was trimmed by 0 bases and J by 11 bases, leaving 19 bases between them. This CDR3 spans 16 amino acids. The germline CDR1 and CDR2 sequences are LNHDA and SQIVND (reference sequence). The CDR3: CASSIDLSTGAYKLFF. The CDR3 nucleotides read TGTGCCAGTAGTATAGATCTATCGACAGGAGCATATAAACTGTTTTTT.

Written as DNA, the CDR3 is TGTGCCAGCAGCTTAATATCGGCGGCGCAAGAGACCCAGTACTTC. Translating gives CASSLISAAQETQYF. The chain joins TRBV7-6 to TRBJ2-5; D remains ambiguous. There are 15 residues in the CDR3. Trimming shortened V by 2 bases and J by 2 bases, and 12 bases separated the two germline ends. The V gene's germline CDR1 is SGHVS and CDR2 FNYEAQ. The full variable domain, in which reference TRBV7-6 and TRBJ2-5 provide the parts outside the CDR3, is GAGVSQSPRYKVTKRGQDVALRCDPISGHVSLYWYRQALGQGPEFLTYFNYEAQQDKSGLPNDRFSAERPEGSISTLTIQRTEQRDSAMYRCASSLISAAQETQYFGPGTRLLVL.

This chain joins TRBV9 and TRBJ2-3; D may be TRBD1 (7 bases). In germline, CDR1 is SGDLS, CDR2 YYNGEE. The V gene lost 3 bases and the J gene lost 1 base, with 12 bases spanning the gap. This CDR3 has 15 residues. The CDR3 sequence: CASSGGGTGTDTQYF. The CDR3 DNA reads TGTGCCAGCAGCGGGGGCGGGACAGGCACAGATACGCAGTATTTT.

This chain joins TRBV6-2 or TRBV6-3 and TRBJ2-3; D is perhaps TRBD2 (6 bases). Per the germline V gene, CDR1 is MNHEY and CDR2 is SVGEGT. With 6 bases removed from V and 5 bases from J, the gap between germline ends came to 18 bases. CDR3 length equals 15 residues. CDR3 sequence: CASSHPFGGRDTQYF. DNA for the CDR3: TGTGCCAGCAGCCACCCCTTTGGAGGGAGAGATACGCAGTATTTT.

The CDR3 spells CASRGGLGDTQYF. In nucleotides, the CDR3 is TGTGCCAGCAGGGGGGGCCTAGGAGATACGCAGTATTTT. This rearrangement joins TRBV6-5 to TRBJ2-3; D could derive from TRBD1 or TRBD2 (6 bases each). The V end was cut by 6 bases, the J end by 5 bases, with 12 bases between. This CDR3 contains 13 residues. Germline V lookup: CDR1 MNHEY, CDR2 SVGAGI.

J is TRBJ1-2 and V is TRBV6-1; D not certain. CDR1 MNHNS and CDR2 SASEGT come from the germline V gene. V was shortened by 2 bases and J by 2 bases, with 6 bases between the two germline ends. CDR3 length: 13 residues. The CDR3: CASSEPQNYGYTF. CDR3 in DNA: TGTGCCAGCAGTGAACCACAGAACTATGGCTACACCTTC.

The chain uses TRBV19 and TRBJ2-7, with D possibly TRBD2 on 5 matching bases. The length of the CDR3 is 13 residues. From germline, CDR1 is LNHDA and CDR2 SQIVND (reference sequence). CDR3 residues: CAVGDGDSYEQYF. DNA of the CDR3: TGTGCTGTGGGAGACGGGGACTCCTACGAGCAGTACTTC.

The CDR3 loop is CASSLSAGPREQYF. The CDR3 coding sequence is TGCGCCAGCAGCCTATCAGCAGGGCCTCGCGAGCAGTACTTC. The chain employs TRBV5-1 and TRBJ2-7; a weak D match, TRBD1 (5 bases). Germline CDR1 and CDR2: SGHRS and YFSETQ. CDR3 length: 14 amino acids. Trimming took off 4 bases at V and 6 bases at J, with 17 bases between the two ends.